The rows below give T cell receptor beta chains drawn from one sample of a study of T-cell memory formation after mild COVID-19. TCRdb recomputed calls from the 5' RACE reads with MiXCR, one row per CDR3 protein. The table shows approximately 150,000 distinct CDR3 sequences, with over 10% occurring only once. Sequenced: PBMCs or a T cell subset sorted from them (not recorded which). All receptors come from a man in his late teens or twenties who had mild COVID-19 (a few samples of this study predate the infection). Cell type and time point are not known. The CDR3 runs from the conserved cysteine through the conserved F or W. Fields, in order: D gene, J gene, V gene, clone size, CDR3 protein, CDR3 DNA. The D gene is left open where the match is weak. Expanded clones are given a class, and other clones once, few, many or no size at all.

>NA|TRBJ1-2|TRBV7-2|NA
CASSPGRDYGYTF
TGTGCCAGCAGCCCGGGGAGGGACTATGGCTACACCTTC
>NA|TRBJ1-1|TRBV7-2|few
CASTSGSSNTEAFF
TGTGCCAGCACCTCGGGGAGTTCGAACACTGAAGCTTTCTTT
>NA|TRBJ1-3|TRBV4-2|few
CASSQALRGNTIYF
TGTGCCAGCAGCCAAGCCCTTAGGGGAAACACCATATATTTT
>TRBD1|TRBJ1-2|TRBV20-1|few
CSARAGIFRDRGLRRYGYTF
TGCAGTGCTAGAGCTGGTATATTCCGGGACAGGGGGCTTCGTCGCTATGGCTACACCTTC
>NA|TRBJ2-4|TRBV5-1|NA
CASSTGGSAKNIQYF
TGCGCCAGCAGCACGGGGGGCTCAGCCAAAAACATTCAGTACTTC
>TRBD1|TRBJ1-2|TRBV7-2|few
CASSPGGGAGGYTF
TGTGCCAGCAGCCCAGGGGGGGGCGCTGGTGGCTACACCTTC
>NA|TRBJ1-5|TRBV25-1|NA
CASSRDGREPQHF
TGTGCCAGCAGTAGGGACGGGAGGGAGCCCCAGCATTTT
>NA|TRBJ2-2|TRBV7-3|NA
CASSSEALTGELFF
TGTGCCAGCAGCTCCGAGGCCCTCACCGGGGAGCTGTTTTTT
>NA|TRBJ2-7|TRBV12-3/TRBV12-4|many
CASSSGYEQYF
TGTGCCAGCAGTTCTGGGTACGAGCAGTACTTC
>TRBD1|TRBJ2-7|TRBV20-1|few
CSARPPGQGLNEQYF
TGCAGTGCTAGACCACCAGGACAGGGACTTAACGAGCAGTACTTC
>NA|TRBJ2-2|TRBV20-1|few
CSARDQAGELFF
TGCAGTGCTAGAGATCAAGCCGGGGAGCTGTTTTTT
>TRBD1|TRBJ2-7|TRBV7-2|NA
CASSSPGQGGYEQYF
TGTGCCAGCAGCTCACCGGGACAGGGGGGTTACGAGCAGTACTTC
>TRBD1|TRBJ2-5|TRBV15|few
CATSREDRRETQYF
TGTGCCACCAGCAGGGAGGACAGGCGGGAGACCCAGTACTTC
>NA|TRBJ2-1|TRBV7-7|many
CASSLGLSSYNEQFF
TGTGCTAGCAGCTTAGGACTGAGCTCCTACAATGAGCAGTTCTTC
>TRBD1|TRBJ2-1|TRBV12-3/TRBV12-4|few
CASSGRTGYYNEQFF
TGTGCCAGCAGTGGGCGGACAGGATACTACAATGAGCAGTTCTTC
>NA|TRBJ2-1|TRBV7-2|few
CASSLWGTSNEQFF
TGTGCCAGCAGCTTATGGGGAACCAGCAATGAGCAGTTCTTC
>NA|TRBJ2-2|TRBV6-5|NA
CASSYVGGAGELFF
TGTGCCAGCAGTTACGTGGGTGGGGCCGGGGAGCTGTTTTTT
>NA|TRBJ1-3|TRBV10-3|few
CAISEPRVGNTIYF
TGTGCCATCAGTGAGCCTAGAGTTGGAAACACCATATATTTT
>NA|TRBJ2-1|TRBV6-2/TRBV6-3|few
CASNTGNNEQFF
TGTGCCAGCAACACGGGCAACAATGAGCAGTTCTTC
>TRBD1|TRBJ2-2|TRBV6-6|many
CAIPQAGGNTGELFF
TGTGCCATCCCCCAGGCAGGGGGAAACACCGGGGAGCTGTTTTTT
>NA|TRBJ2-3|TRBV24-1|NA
CATSDLPRGNQSTQYF
TGTGCCACCAGTGATCTCCCTCGAGGCAACCAGAGTACGCAGTATTTT
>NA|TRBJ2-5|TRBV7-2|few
CASSLGDQETQYF
TGTGCCAGCAGCTTAGGGGACCAAGAGACCCAGTACTTC
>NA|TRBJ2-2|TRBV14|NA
CASSQLVNTGELFF
TGTGCCAGCAGCCAACTGGTTAACACCGGGGAGCTGTTTTTT
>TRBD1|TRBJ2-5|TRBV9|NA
CASSVDQGDGTQYF
TGTGCCAGCAGCGTGGACCAGGGGGACGGGACCCAGTACTTC
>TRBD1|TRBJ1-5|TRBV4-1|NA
CASSQHGQGQPQHF
TGCGCCAGCAGCCAACACGGACAGGGGCAGCCCCAGCATTTT
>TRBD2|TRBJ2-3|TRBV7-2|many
CASSPGLAGGIDTQYF
TGTGCCAGCAGCCCTGGACTAGCGGGGGGCATAGATACGCAGTATTTT
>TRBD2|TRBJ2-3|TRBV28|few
CASSSPGGGGTQYF
TGTGCCAGCAGTTCACCTGGGGGGGGTGGTACGCAGTATTTT
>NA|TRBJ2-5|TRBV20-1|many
CSASRQETQYF
TGCAGTGCTAGTCGTCAAGAGACCCAGTACTTC
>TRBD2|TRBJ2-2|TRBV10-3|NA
CAISGGGGANGELFF
TGTGCCATCTCCGGAGGCGGGGGGGCGAACGGGGAGCTGTTTTTT
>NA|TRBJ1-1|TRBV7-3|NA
CASSLHQNTEAFF
TGTGCCAGCAGCTTACATCAGAACACTGAAGCTTTCTTT
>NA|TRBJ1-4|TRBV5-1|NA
CASSLGPGLEEKLFF
TGCGCCAGCAGCTTGGGACCCGGCTTAGAAGAAAAACTGTTTTTT
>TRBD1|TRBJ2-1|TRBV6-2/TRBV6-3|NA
CASRGGTGGRNEQFF
TGTGCCAGCAGGGGTGGGACAGGGGGACGGAATGAGCAGTTCTTC
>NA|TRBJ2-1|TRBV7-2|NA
CASSIWVDNEQFF
TGTGCCAGCAGCATATGGGTCGACAATGAGCAGTTCTTC
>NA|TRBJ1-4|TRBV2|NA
CASSGTREEKLFF
TGTGCCAGCAGCGGGACAAGGGAAGAAAAACTGTTTTTT
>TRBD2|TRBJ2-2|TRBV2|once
CASISGGLTGELFF
TGTGCCAGCATTAGCGGGGGGCTTACCGGGGAGCTGTTTTTT
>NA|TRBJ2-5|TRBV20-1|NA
CSARDGRSQETQYF
TGCAGTGCTAGAGATGGGCGGAGTCAAGAGACCCAGTACTTC
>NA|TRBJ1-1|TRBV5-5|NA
CASSLNGDTEAFF
TGTGCCAGCAGCTTGAACGGCGACACTGAAGCTTTCTTT
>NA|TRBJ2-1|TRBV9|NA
CASSVDSVHEQFF
TGTGCCAGCAGCGTCGACTCGGTACATGAGCAGTTCTTC
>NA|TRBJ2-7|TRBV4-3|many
CASSQQQGHEQYF
TGCGCCAGCAGCCAACAGCAGGGTCATGAGCAGTACTTC
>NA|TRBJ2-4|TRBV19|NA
CASSPRTNKNIQYF
TGTGCCAGTAGTCCACGGACAAATAAAAACATTCAGTACTTC
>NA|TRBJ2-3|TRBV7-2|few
CASRAGSTDTQYF
TGTGCCAGCAGGGCCGGATCCACAGATACGCAGTATTTT
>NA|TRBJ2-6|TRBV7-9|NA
CARSLRPLGPSSGANVLTF
TGTGCCAGAAGCCTCCGTCCGCTGGGGCCTAGCTCTGGGGCCAACGTCCTGACTTTC
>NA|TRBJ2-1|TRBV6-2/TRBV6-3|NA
CASSYGGQSSGQFF
TGTGCCAGCAGTTACGGGGGTCAGTCTTCGGGGCAGTTCTTC
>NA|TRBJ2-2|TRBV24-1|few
CATSDTQGRGTGELFF
TGTGCCACCAGTGACACACAGGGCAGAGGTACCGGGGAGCTGTTTTTT
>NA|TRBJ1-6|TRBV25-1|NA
CASRLRENSPLHF
TGTGCCAGCAGATTAAGGGAAAATTCACCCCTCCACTTT
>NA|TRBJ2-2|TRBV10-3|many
CAVRSNREENTGELFF
TGTGCCGTCCGTTCGAACAGGGAGGAGAACACCGGGGAGCTGTTTTTT
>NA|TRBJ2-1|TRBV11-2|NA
CASSIAYNEQFF
TGTGCCAGCAGCATAGCCTACAATGAGCAGTTCTTC
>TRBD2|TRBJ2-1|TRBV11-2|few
CASSLAGTSGGAQFF
TGTGCCAGCAGCTTAGCGGGGACTAGCGGGGGGGCTCAGTTCTTC
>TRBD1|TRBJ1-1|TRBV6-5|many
CASSYSAGGQGTEAFF
TGTGCCAGCAGTTACTCGGCAGGGGGCCAGGGAACTGAAGCTTTCTTT